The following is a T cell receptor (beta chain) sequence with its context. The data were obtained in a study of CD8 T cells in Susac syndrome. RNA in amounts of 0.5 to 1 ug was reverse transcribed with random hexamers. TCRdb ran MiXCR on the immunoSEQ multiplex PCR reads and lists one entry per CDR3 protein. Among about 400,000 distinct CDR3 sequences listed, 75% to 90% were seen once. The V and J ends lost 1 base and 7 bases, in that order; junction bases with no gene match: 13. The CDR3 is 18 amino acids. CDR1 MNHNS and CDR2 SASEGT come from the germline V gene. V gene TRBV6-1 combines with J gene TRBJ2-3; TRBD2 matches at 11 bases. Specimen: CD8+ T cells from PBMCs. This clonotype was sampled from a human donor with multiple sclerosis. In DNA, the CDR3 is TGTGCCAGCAGTGAAGAAATTTTCCGACTAGCGGGGATATATACGCAGTATTTT. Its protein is CASSEEIFRLAGIYTQYF.